The next 4 T cell receptor beta chains were all read from a single sample in a study of patients and donors after allogeneic stem cell transplantation. TCRdb called the RT-PCR reads again in MiXCR, with one record for every CDR3 protein. The table shows about 960,000 distinct CDR3 sequences, with roughly 18% occurring only once. Specimen: blood, either unsorted or a sorted T cell fraction (not recorded which). The receptors shown here come from a human donor who was either an allogeneic HSCT recipient or a stem cell or donor lymphocyte infusion donor (not recorded which). It is not recorded whose cells these are; they may come from a transplant donor.

V gene TRBV5-1 combines with J gene TRBJ2-2, with 8 bases that match TRBD1. The CDR3 runs 15 residues. Trimming cost V 7 bases and J 1 base; bases outside gene matches: 6. Looked up from germline, CDR1 is SGHRS and CDR2 is YFSETQ. In DNA form, the CDR3 reads TGCGCCAGCCATGCCGGGACAGGGAACACCGGGGAGCTGTTTTTT. It encodes CASHAGTGNTGELFF.

This clonotype was observed a few times. The genes are TRBV7-2 and TRBJ2-7; 10 bases align to TRBD2. This CDR3 has 17 amino acids. The germline gives CDR1 SGHTA, CDR2 FQGNSA. Unmatched junction bases numbered 13, after V lost 3 bases and J lost 5 bases. The CDR3: CASSFTSGGDLFNEQYF. For the CDR3, the DNA is TGTGCCAGCAGCTTTACGAGCGGGGGGGATCTCTTCAACGAGCAGTACTTC.

This rearrangement joins TRBV27 to TRBJ2-5, with 9 bases aligning to TRBD1. The germline gives CDR1 MNHEY, CDR2 SMNVEV (reference sequence). This CDR3 region has 15 residues. J lost 5 bases, V lost 6 bases, and 10 bases had no gene match. The CDR3 loop reads CASSHRDRAVETQYF. Here the CDR3 DNA reads TGTGCCAGCAGCCACCGGGACAGGGCTGTGGAGACCCAGTACTTC.

This clonotype showed up just once. The chain carries TRBV4-1 and TRBJ2-5; D is unclear. Trimming left V 1 base short and J 7 bases short, with 16 bases between. This CDR3 is built from 15 residues. Per germline, CDR1 MGHRA and CDR2 YSYEKL. The CDR3 protein is CASSQVQTDHGTQYF. DNA of the CDR3: TGCGCCAGCAGCCAAGTACAGACGGATCACGGGACCCAGTACTTC.